The clone carrying this T cell receptor beta chain came up a few times. No antigen is known for it. TCRdb itself ran the 5' RACE reads through MiXCR, one entry per CDR3 protein. The sample includes fewer than 550,000 distinct CDR3 sequences, 20% seen only once; the top ten take roughly 8%. The data were obtained in a study of T-cell memory formation after mild COVID-19. Findings of the study overall: Memory from before infection featured some responding clones, which suggests cross-reactive memory joined.

This CDR3 is 15 amino acids long. V lost 2 bases, J lost 1 base, and 12 bases lay in between. Germline-derived CDR1 and CDR2 are SGHDT and YYEEEE. Sequenced: PBMCs or a T cell subset sorted from them (not recorded which). The chain combines TRBV5-6 with TRBJ1-1; D not certain. This clonotype originated in an adult woman who had mild COVID-19 (a few samples of this study predate the infection). Cell type and time point are not known. In nucleotides, the CDR3 is TGTGCCAGCAGCTTTTATTGGCAGTGGAACACTGAAGCTTTCTTT. Protein: CASSFYWQWNTEAFF.